The sequence of this TCR beta chain was determined in a study of T cell responses to AZD1222 COVID-19 vaccine. CDR1 is LNHDA, CDR2 SQIVND, per germline (reference sequence). With 1 base removed from V and 5 bases from J, the gap between germline ends came to 6 bases. The CDR3 sequence is 13 residues long. Assay: immunoSEQ multiplex PCR; the TCRdb copy retains only in-frame clones and omits some. The table lists about 140,000 clones. On this clone: The sample has other DNA sequences that encode this CDR3 too.

The rearrangement uses TRBV19 and TRBJ1-5; no clear D gene. The sequencing input was peripheral blood. The TCR originated in an adult in good health. DNA for the CDR3: TGTGCCAGTAGTATAGGGAGGGATCAGCCCCAGCATTTT. Translating gives CASSIGRDQPQHF. Drawing the rest from reference TRBV19 and TRBJ1-5, the complete variable domain is DGGITQSPKYLFRKEGQNVTLSCEQNLNHDAMYWYRQDPGQGLRLIYYSQIVNDFQKGDIAEGYSVSREKKESFPLTVTSAQKNPTAFYLCASSIGRDQPQHFGDGTRLSIL.